The 21 T cell receptor beta chains presented below share a single source sample, sequenced in a study of neurological immune-mediated disorders. TCRdb processed the 5' RACE reads anew with MiXCR; each CDR3 protein has one entry. The sample lists about 60,000 distinct CDR3 sequences, under 3.5% occurring once. The sample was PBMCs. The receptors were gathered from an older woman with multiple sclerosis.

In this sample, this clonotype turned up many times. The chain carries TRBV9 and TRBJ1-1, with no clear D. Trimming cost V 3 bases and J 3 bases, with 12 bases left between them. CDR3 size: 14 residues. Germline values: CDR1 SGDLS, CDR2 YYNGEE. CDR3 sequence: CASSGMDGYTEAFF. CDR3 DNA sequence: TGTGCCAGCAGCGGAATGGACGGATACACTGAAGCTTTCTTT.

This clonotype was counted ten times or more. The V and J genes are TRBV12-3 or TRBV12-4 and TRBJ2-4; D could derive from TRBD1 or TRBD2 (5 bases each). The CDR3 loop spans 14 amino acids. V was cut by 5 bases and J by 9 bases, with 17 bases left in between. The CDR3 spells CASSPRTGTGIQYF. The CDR3 DNA is TGTGCCAGCAGTCCCAGGACTGGGACCGGCATTCAGTACTTC.

This clonotype was picked up many times. V is TRBV5-1 and J is TRBJ2-4, with 11 bases matching TRBD1. After removal of 4 bases from V and 2 bases from J, the junction contained 11 bases not matched to a gene. Germline CDR1 reads SGHRS; CDR2 reads YFSETQ. CDR3 length equals 18 residues. As DNA, the CDR3 is TGCGCCAGCAGCAGGACAGGGGGCGCGCCCGGGACCAAAAACATTCAGTACTTC. Translation gives CASSRTGGAPGTKNIQYF. Full variable domain (outside the CDR3, taken from reference TRBV5-1 and TRBJ2-4): KAGVTQTPRYLIKTRGQQVTLSCSPISGHRSVSWYQQTPGQGLQFLFEYFSETQRNKGNFPGRFSGRQFSNSRSEMNVSTLELGDSALYLCASSRTGGAPGTKNIQYFGAGTRLSVL.

This clonotype occurred many times. The chain is built from TRBV5-1 and TRBJ2-7; TRBD2 matches 9 bases. V lost 1 base and J lost 0; bases outside the gene matches: 5. The CDR3 length is 16 residues. Germline lookup yields CDR1 SGHRS and CDR2 YFSETQ. CDR3: CASSLWSTSGSYEQYF. As DNA, the CDR3 is TGCGCCAGCAGCTTGTGGTCGACTAGCGGCTCCTACGAGCAGTACTTC.

In regard to this clonotype: Being one base from a much bigger clone, this may be a read error. The CDR3 loop is CASSPFKDTQYF. CDR3 DNA: TGTGCCAGCAGTCCATTTAAAGATACGCAGTATTTT. This sequence joins TRBV12-3 or TRBV12-4 and TRBJ2-3, with D unresolved. The ends were cut back, 5 bases at V and 5 bases at J, with 8 bases in the middle. This CDR3 is built from 12 residues.

This clonotype was found many times. The chain joins TRBV20-1 to TRBJ2-1, with no clear D. This CDR3 spans 12 amino acids. Germline lookup yields CDR1 DFQATT and CDR2 SNEGSKA (reference sequence). Trimming left V 7 bases short and J 1 base short, with 8 bases between. The CDR3 protein is CSVQRSYNEQFF. CDR3 sequence (DNA): TGCAGTGTGCAGCGTTCCTACAATGAGCAGTTCTTC.

The sample holds many counts of this clonotype. The chain employs TRBV5-1 and TRBJ1-2, with D perhaps TRBD1 (6 bases). Germline V gene sequence: CDR1 SGHRS, CDR2 YFSETQ. The CDR3 contains 14 residues. With 2 bases removed from V and 6 bases from J, the gap between germline ends came to 14 bases. The CDR3 loop is CASSLSRGGDGYTF. CDR3 DNA: TGCGCCAGCAGCTTATCCAGGGGAGGGGATGGCTACACCTTC.

J is TRBJ2-7 and V is TRBV2; a weak D match, TRBD1 (7 bases). Germline V lookup: CDR1 SNHLY, CDR2 FYNNEI. Trimming shortened V by 7 bases and J by 1 base, and 11 bases separated the two germline ends. CDR3 size: 13 residues. As DNA, the CDR3 is TGTGCCAGCAAGGCGGGACAGTCCTACGAGCAGTACTTC. Translation gives CASKAGQSYEQYF. The whole variable domain, remainder taken from reference TRBV2 and TRBJ2-7, is EPEVTQTPSHQVTQMGQEVILRCVPISNHLYFYWYRQILGQKVEFLVSFYNNEISEKSEIFDDQFSVERPDGSNFTLKIRSTKLEDSAMYFCASKAGQSYEQYFGPGTRLTVT.

Ten or more counts support this clonotype. V and J are TRBV20-1 and TRBJ2-3; 8 bases are shared with TRBD2. The CDR3 sequence is 14 residues long. Trimming cost V 4 bases and J 2 bases; bases outside gene matches: 5. CDR1 is DFQATT, CDR2 SNEGSKA, per germline (reference sequence). The CDR3 DNA reads as TGCAGTGCTAAAGCGGGGGACCACACAGATACGCAGTATTTT. Translation gives CSAKAGDHTDTQYF.

This clonotype appeared many times. The V call is TRBV28, the J call TRBJ2-7; D uncertain. The CDR3 consists of 14 residues. The germline V gene has CDR1 MDHEN and CDR2 SYDVKM. Deletions cut 4 bases from V and 4 bases from J, with 14 bases between. The chain's CDR3 is CASSSGPVSYEQYF. CDR3 nucleotides: TGTGCCAGCAGTTCCGGACCTGTCTCATACGAGCAGTACTTC.

At least ten counts were recorded for this clonotype. This chain joins TRBV27 and TRBJ2-7; 8 nucleotides align to TRBD2. This CDR3 has 14 residues. Germline trimming cut 3 bases from V and 2 bases from J; bases unmatched to any gene: 3. CDR1 and CDR2 from the germline V gene are MNHEY and SMNVEV (reference sequence). DNA of the CDR3: TGTGCCAGCAGTTTGGGGACTAGGGCCTACGAGCAGTACTTC. Translation: CASSLGTRAYEQYF.

The chain links TRBV6-5 to TRBJ2-3; TRBD1 agrees at 7 bases. CDR1 is MNHEY and CDR2 is SVGAGI in the germline V gene. V shed 7 bases and J 2 bases; nucleotides not matched to a gene: 6. The CDR3 runs to 14 residues. CDR3 nucleotides: TGTGCCAGCAAGGGGGCCCTCTCCACAGATACGCAGTATTTT. It specifies CASKGALSTDTQYF.

Ten or more counts support this clonotype. The V and J genes are TRBV28 and TRBJ1-1, with 9 positions matching TRBD1. V dropped 10 bases and J dropped 6; count of bases not matched to a gene: 6. CDR1 and CDR2 from the germline V gene are MDHEN and SYDVKM. CDR3 length: 12 amino acids. The CDR3 loop reads CATRTGDSEAFF. DNA of the CDR3: TGTGCCACCAGGACAGGGGATTCTGAAGCTTTCTTT.

This clonotype has a count of ten or more. One junction end does not reproduce the germline sequence, and a read error may be involved. Here the CDR3 DNA reads TGTGCCAGCAGTCTAGCAGGGGGACGGGTAGCTTTCTTT. Its protein product is CASSLAGGRVAFF. The gene calls are TRBV12-3 or TRBV12-4 and TRBJ1-1, with 7 bases identical to TRBD1. This CDR3 comprises 13 residues.

This clonotype counts as medium-sized. This chain connects TRBV20-1 to TRBJ2-6, with 7 bases fitting TRBD1. The CDR3 runs 17 residues. CDR1 is DFQATT, CDR2 SNEGSKA, per germline (reference sequence). V trimming: 1 base; J trimming: 2 bases; junction bases outside the gene matches: 8. The CDR3 DNA is TGCAGTGCTAGAGGTCGACAGGGTTACGCTGGGGCCAACGTCCTGACTTTC. Translation gives CSARGRQGYAGANVLTF.

The sample holds one count of this clonotype. The chain recombines TRBV6-5 with TRBJ1-5; maybe TRBD1 (6 bases). CDR1 is MNHEY and CDR2 is SVGAGI in the germline V gene. CDR3 length: 15 amino acids. Trimming removed 2 bases at V and 4 bases at J, with 12 bases between. The CDR3 region is CASSYRQGINQPQHF. The DNA for the CDR3 is TGTGCCAGCAGTTACAGGCAGGGGATTAATCAGCCCCAGCATTTT.

This clonotype was counted ten times or more. This chain uses TRBV7-2 with TRBJ2-3, with TRBD2 identical over 10 bases. This CDR3 is built from 16 residues. The trim removed 5 bases at V and 4 bases at J, leaving 9 bases unmatched. In germline, CDR1 is SGHTA, CDR2 FQGNSA. CDR3 protein: CASSLLSSGGADTQYF. The DNA of the CDR3 is TGTGCCAGCAGCCTCCTGTCTAGCGGGGGCGCAGATACGCAGTATTTT.

In this sample, this clonotype turned up many times. The chain joins TRBV5-1 to TRBJ1-4; D uncertain. The V gene lost 0 bases and the J gene lost 8 bases, with 11 bases spanning the gap. The CDR3 has 14 residues. The germline CDR1 and CDR2 sequences are SGHRS and YFSETQ. The CDR3 DNA reads as TGCGCCAGCAGCTTGGAAGGGTTGGAGGAAAAACTGTTTTTT. Its protein is CASSLEGLEEKLFF.

This clonotype was found many times. CDR3: CASSWGQGRTEAFF. The CDR3 bases are TGTGCCAGCAGCTGGGGACAGGGTCGAACTGAAGCTTTCTTT. This chain uses TRBV5-5 with TRBJ1-1; 9 bases match TRBD1. Trimming at V came to 3 bases and at J to 5 bases, leaving 5 bases not matched to a gene. Germline V gene lookup returns CDR1 SGHKS and CDR2 YYEKEE (reference sequence). This CDR3 comprises 14 residues.

This clonotype was seen many times. The V and J genes are TRBV12-3 or TRBV12-4 and TRBJ2-7; 9 nucleotides match TRBD2. This CDR3 region has 15 residues. V was clipped by 3 bases and J by 5 bases; unmatched bases: 8. The CDR3 DNA reads as TGTGCCAGCAGTTTTGGCGGGAGGGCCGTCCACGAGCAGTACTTC. Residues: CASSFGGRAVHEQYF.

This clonotype was observed many times. The chain employs TRBV6-1 and TRBJ2-7; maybe TRBD2 (5 bases). The CDR3 spans 15 residues. Germline assignment: CDR1 MNHNS and CDR2 SASEGT. Trimming took 5 bases from V and 2 from J, leaving 16 bases between them. CDR3 sequence reads: CASSFKGVPAYEQYF. In DNA, the CDR3 is TGTGCCAGCAGTTTCAAGGGAGTTCCCGCCTACGAGCAGTACTTC.